This T cell receptor beta chain emerged from a study of PD-1 blockade in classical Hodgkin lymphoma. Study-wide findings and caveats: Before treatment, TCR diversity in newly diagnosed patients was reportedly lower than in healthy donors. CD4+ TCR diversity rose significantly by C4D1, and CD8+ TCR diversity did not. Repertoire differences lack defined causes, possibly disease activity or prior therapy.

TCRdb's table, derived via immunoSEQ multiplex PCR, lists solely in-frame clones and lacks some. The sample lists roughly 30,000 clones, approximately 79% occurring once. Time point described: cycle 4 day 1 (C4D1), after five to seven weeks of nivolumab. Brentuximab vedotin exposure varied, and every patient relapsed after autologous stem cell transplantation. Using magnetic negative selection, the CD4+ T cells were separated out of thawed PBMCs. When best responses were assessed, they were complete response, partial response or progressive disease. Comment on this clone: The antigen is undetermined.

CDR3 length equals 13 residues. Germline CDR1 and CDR2: SGDLS and YYNGEE. V was pared by 0 bases and J by 0 bases, with 3 bases between. Sequenced material: CD4+ T cells from blood, taken before the fourth cycle of nivolumab. The sequence was collected from a human donor with classical Hodgkin lymphoma. The chain links TRBV9 to TRBJ2-5; no clear D gene. The CDR3 loop reads CASSVGDQETQYF. The DNA for the CDR3 is TGTGCCAGCAGCGTAGGAGACCAAGAGACCCAGTACTTC.